This T cell receptor beta chain was profiled in a study of regulatory and conventional T cells in RAG deficiency (dated by TCRdb to 2016 to 2017). For the wider study: The study used high-throughput TCR beta sequencing to compare repertoire diversity and composition of Treg, conventional CD4+ and CD8+ T cells between RAG-deficient patients and healthy controls.

Regulatory T cells were purified from blood as CD4+CD25-high CD127-low cells before genomic DNA extraction. Several healthy control donors served as the comparison group for repertoire analyses. Comments on this clone: Its antigen is not yet known. Base qualities are not provided; no much larger clone lies one nucleotide away.

Library method: the immunoSEQ multiplex PCR assay. Genomic DNA from the sorted T-cell subsets was used to amplify and sequence rearranged TCR beta chain products. On the study's bioinformatics: Shannon entropy and Simpson indices were used to quantify the repertoire diversity of productive TCR beta rearrangements. Clonal expansion was assessed using the summed frequency of the 100 most abundant productive TCR beta clonotypes among total reads. The TRB repertoires were scored with a self-reactivity index that is based on amino acid usage at CDR3beta positions 6 and 7. Two-way ANOVA was used for repertoire analyses, and Student t or Mann-Whitney tests were used for flow cytometric analyses. In TCRdb, the immuneACCESS table is reduced to in-frame sequences with V and J assigned. These tables do not hold every clone; where another copy was compared, an unresolved V gene accounts for under half, and the others remain unexplained. That table gives V, J and clone size, and the DNA gave D and trimming. Recorded for this sample are around 29,000 clones; about 90% of them occurred a single time. Of the sample, around 0.82% falls within the top ten clones.

Summary of the overall study and its limitations: Some T-cell subset analyses were not done for some subjects. Unique TCR beta sequences from Treg cells were 95 to 100-fold fewer in Omenn syndrome and CID/AS patients than controls, versus roughly 10-fold for other subsets. Compared with control T-cell subpopulations, the RAG-deficient patients had markedly lower Shannon entropy and higher Simpson indices. Sorted CD25-high CD127-low cells from Omenn syndrome patients may represent peripherally activated cells rather than bona fide Treg cells. Shorter CDR3 lengths were found in all patient T-cell subsets, and >75% Treg-Tconv repertoire overlap at nucleotide and amino acid level was observed in Omenn syndrome patients.

Including cysteine and phenylalanine, the CDR3 has 11 amino acids. Only CDR3 DNA is held: 33 bases, read in frame from base 1. V lost 5 bases and J lost 1 base; the stretch between them is 5 bases long. In the germline V gene (reference sequence), CDR1 corresponds to DFQATT and CDR2 to SNEGSKA. These same data were also listed under a study on regulatory T cells. As that second paper reports: The multiplex PCR relied on 52 forward TRBV primers and 13 reverse TRBJ primers, and amplification bias was corrected through assay-based and computational methods. Repertoires from patients had restricted unique TRB V-J pairs and skewed V and J gene usage, with the strongest effect in regulatory T cells. The study compared T-cell receptor beta repertoires of sorted regulatory, conventional CD4+ and CD8+ T cells between CD3G-deficient patients and healthy controls. Peripheral blood mononuclear cells were isolated by Ficoll density separation. Rearranged TRB loci were amplified from genomic DNA by multiplex PCR within the immunoSEQ assay. TRB amplicons were sequenced using an Illumina HiSeq platform. Raw sequences were error-filtered and aligned to reference gene sequences by custom algorithms and were subsequently analyzed with the immunoSEQ online tools. Productive and nonproductive TRB rearrangement frequencies were evaluated among both unique and total sequences. Group comparisons used t tests, Mann-Whitney tests or two-way ANOVA run in Prism software.

Sequenced material: Tregs sorted from blood. The clonotype originates from a human donor in good health. The sequence joins TRBV20-1 to TRBJ1-1, with the D gene too uncertain to name. In nucleotide form, the sequence is TGCAGTGCTCTGGGGAACACTGAAGCTTTCTTT. Its translation reads: CSALGNTEAFF.